The following is a TCR beta chain sequence with its context. The antigen is not known. This specimen belongs to a study of identifying expanded T cells in peripheral blood. Trimming removed 5 bases from V and 8 bases from J, with 12 bases in between. This CDR3 has 13 residues. The germline V gene has CDR1 LNHDA and CDR2 SQIVND (reference sequence). Using immunoSEQ multiplex PCR, the repertoire was profiled, and TCRdb retains in-frame clones only, with some absent. The top ten hold approximately 3% of the sample, which has under 95,000 clones, approximately 91% seen once. The study, taken as a whole, reports: Across healthy donors, higher total template counts meant significantly greater approximately 2-week count variance.

The chain has TRBV19 and TRBJ2-2; no reliable D call. This receptor was taken from a person between 18 and 75 years old in good health. Input material: blood. This chain's CDR3 is CASSFSFGGELFF. The CDR3 coding sequence is TGTGCCAGTAGTTTTTCGTTCGGGGGGGAGCTGTTTTTT.